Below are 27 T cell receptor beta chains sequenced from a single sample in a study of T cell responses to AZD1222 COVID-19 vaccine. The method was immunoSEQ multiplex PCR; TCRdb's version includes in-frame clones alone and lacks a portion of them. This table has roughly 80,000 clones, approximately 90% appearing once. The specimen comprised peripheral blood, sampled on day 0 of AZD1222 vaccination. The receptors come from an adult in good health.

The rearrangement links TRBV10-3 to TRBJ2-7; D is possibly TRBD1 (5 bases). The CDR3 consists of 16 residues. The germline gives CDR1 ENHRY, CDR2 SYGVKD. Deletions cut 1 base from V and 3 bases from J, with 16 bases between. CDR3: CAISELTRTLNYEQYF. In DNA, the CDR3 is TGTGCCATCAGTGAGTTGACGAGGACACTTAACTACGAGCAGTACTTC.

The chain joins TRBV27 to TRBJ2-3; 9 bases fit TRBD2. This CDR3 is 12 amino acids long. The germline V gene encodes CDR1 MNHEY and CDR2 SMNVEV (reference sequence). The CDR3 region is CVSGGRTDTQYF. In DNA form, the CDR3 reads TGTGTAAGCGGGGGGAGGACAGATACGCAGTATTTT.

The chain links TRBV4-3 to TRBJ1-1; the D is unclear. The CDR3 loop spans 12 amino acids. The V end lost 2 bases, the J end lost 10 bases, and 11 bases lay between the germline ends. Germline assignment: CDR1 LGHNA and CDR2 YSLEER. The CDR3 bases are TGCGCCAGCAGCCAAAACAGCCGGGGAGCTTTCTTT. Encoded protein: CASSQNSRGAFF.

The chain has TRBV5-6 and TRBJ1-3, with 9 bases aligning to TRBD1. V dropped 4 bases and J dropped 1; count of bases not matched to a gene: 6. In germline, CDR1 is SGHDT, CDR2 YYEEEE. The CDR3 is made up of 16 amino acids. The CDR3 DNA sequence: TGTGCCAGCAGCATGCCGGGACAGGGATCTGGAAACACCATATATTTT. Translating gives CASSMPGQGSGNTIYF.

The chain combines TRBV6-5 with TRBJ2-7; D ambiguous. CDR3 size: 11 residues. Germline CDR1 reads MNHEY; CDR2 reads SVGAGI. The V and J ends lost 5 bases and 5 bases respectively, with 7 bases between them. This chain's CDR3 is CASSRQNEQYF. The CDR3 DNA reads TGTGCCAGCAGTCGACAAAACGAGCAGTACTTC.

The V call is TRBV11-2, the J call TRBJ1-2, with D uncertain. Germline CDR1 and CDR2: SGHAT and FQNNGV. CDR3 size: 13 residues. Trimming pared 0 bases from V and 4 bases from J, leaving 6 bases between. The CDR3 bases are TGTGCCAGCAGCTTAGATCCCCTCTATGGCTACACCTTC. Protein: CASSLDPLYGYTF.

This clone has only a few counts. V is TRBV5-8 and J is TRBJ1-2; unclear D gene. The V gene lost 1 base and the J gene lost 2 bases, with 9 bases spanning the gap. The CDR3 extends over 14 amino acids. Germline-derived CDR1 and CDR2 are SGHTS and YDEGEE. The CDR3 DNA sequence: TGTGCCAGCAGCTTGAGGGTGTTCAACTATGGCTACACCTTC. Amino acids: CASSLRVFNYGYTF.

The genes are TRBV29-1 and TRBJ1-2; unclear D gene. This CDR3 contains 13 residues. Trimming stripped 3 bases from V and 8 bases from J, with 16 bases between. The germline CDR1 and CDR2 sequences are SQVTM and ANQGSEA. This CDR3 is CSVDSAASRGYTF. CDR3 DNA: TGCAGCGTTGATTCCGCGGCTTCTCGGGGCTACACCTTC.

In DNA form, the CDR3 reads TGTGCCAGCAGTTACGGACCGGGATTTGCCACCGGGGAGCTGTTTTTT. Protein sequence: CASSYGPGFATGELFF. The chain links TRBV6-5 to TRBJ2-2, with D perhaps matching TRBD2 (5 bases). V was clipped by 2 bases and J by 4 bases, with 14 bases between them. Germline loops: CDR1 MNHEY, CDR2 SVGAGI. This CDR3 spans 16 amino acids.

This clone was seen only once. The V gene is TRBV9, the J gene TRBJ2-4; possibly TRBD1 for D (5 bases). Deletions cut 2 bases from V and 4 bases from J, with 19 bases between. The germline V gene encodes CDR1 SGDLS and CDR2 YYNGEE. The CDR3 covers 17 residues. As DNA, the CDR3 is TGTGCCAGCAGCGTGGGGCCTCACATGTCGCGGAAAAACATTCAGTACTTC. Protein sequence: CASSVGPHMSRKNIQYF.

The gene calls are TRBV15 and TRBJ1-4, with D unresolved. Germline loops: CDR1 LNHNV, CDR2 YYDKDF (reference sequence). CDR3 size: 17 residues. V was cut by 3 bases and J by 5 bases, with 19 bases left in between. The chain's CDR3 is CATSRVSGRSSNEKLFF. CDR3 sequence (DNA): TGTGCCACCAGCAGGGTCAGTGGTAGGTCTAGCAATGAAAAACTGTTTTTT.

The CDR3 here is CASSQVSGLGYTF. DNA for the CDR3: TGCGCCAGCAGCCAAGTATCAGGGCTTGGCTACACCTTC. The chain combines TRBV4-1 with TRBJ1-2, with a weak D call TRBD1 (5 bases). Germline assignment: CDR1 MGHRA and CDR2 YSYEKL. Trimming removed 1 base from V and 7 bases from J, with 10 bases in between. CDR3 length: 13 residues.

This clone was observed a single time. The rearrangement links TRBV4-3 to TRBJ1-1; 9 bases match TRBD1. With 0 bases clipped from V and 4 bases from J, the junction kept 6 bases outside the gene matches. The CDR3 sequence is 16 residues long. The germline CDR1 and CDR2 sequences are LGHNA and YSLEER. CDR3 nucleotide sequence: TGCGCCAGCAGCCAAGATTGGACAGGGGTAGTCACTGAAGCTTTCTTT. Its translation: CASSQDWTGVVTEAFF.

CDR3: CASSEFTGHDTDTQYF. Here the CDR3 DNA reads TGCGCCAGCAGTGAGTTTACGGGACACGACACAGATACGCAGTATTTT. The chain is built from TRBV10-2 and TRBJ2-3; the D gene is possibly TRBD1 (6 bases). CDR1 is WSHSY and CDR2 is SAAADI in the germline V gene. The CDR3 is 16 residues long. V shed 1 base and J shed 2 bases, with 13 bases lying between them.

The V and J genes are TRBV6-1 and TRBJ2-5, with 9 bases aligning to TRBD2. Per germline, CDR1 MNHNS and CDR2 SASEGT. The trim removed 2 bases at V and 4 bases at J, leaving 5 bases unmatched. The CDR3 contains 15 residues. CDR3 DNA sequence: TGTGCCAGCAGTGAATTGCGGGGGGGCCTAGAGACCCAGTACTTC. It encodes CASSELRGGLETQYF.

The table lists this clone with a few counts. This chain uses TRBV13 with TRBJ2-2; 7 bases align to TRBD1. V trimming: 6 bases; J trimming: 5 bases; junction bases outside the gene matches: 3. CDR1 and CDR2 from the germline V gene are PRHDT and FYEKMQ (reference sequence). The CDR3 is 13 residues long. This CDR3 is CASRLTGTGELFF. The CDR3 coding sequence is TGTGCCAGCAGGTTGACAGGGACCGGGGAGCTGTTTTTT.

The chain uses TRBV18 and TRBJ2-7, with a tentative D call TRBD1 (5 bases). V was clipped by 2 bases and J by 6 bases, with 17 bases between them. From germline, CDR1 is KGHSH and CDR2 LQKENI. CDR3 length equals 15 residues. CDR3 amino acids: CASSPKGVRAGEQYF. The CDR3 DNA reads TGTGCCAGCTCACCAAAAGGGGTCAGGGCTGGCGAGCAGTACTTC.

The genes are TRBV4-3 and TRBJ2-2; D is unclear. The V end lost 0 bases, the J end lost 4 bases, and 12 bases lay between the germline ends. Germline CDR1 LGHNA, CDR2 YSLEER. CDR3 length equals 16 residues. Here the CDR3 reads CASSQDIGERTGELFF. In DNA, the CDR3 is TGCGCCAGCAGCCAAGATATTGGGGAACGCACCGGGGAGCTGTTTTTT.

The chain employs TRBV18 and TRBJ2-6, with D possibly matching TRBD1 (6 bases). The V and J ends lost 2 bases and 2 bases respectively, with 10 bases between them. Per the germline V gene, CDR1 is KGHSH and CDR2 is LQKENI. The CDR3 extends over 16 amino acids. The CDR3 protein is CASSPGAGAGANVLTF. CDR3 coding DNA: TGTGCCAGCTCACCAGGGGCAGGGGCTGGGGCCAACGTCCTGACTTTC.

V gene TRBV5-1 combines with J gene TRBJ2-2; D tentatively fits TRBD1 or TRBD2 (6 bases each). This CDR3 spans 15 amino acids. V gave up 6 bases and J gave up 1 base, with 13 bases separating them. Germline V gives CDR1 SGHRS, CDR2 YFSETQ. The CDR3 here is CASTSGGGNTGELFF. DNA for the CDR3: TGCGCCAGCACCAGCGGAGGGGGGAACACCGGGGAGCTGTTTTTT.

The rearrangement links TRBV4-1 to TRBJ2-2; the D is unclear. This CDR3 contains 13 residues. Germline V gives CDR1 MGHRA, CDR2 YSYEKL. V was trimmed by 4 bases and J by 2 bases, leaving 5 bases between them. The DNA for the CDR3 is TGCGCCAGCAGCCCGACTAACACCGGGGAGCTGTTTTTT. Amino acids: CASSPTNTGELFF.

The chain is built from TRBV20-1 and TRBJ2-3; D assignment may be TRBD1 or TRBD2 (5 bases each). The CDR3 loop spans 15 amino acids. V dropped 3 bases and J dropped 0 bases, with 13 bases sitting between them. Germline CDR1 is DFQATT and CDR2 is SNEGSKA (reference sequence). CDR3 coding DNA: TGCAGTGCTAGTGTTCAGGGACCTAGCACAGATACGCAGTATTTT. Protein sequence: CSASVQGPSTDTQYF.

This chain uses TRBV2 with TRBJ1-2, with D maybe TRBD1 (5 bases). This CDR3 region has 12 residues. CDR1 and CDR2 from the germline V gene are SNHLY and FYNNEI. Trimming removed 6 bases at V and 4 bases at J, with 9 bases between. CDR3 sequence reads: CASSGGVYGYTF. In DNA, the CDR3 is TGTGCCAGCAGCGGGGGAGTCTATGGCTACACCTTC.

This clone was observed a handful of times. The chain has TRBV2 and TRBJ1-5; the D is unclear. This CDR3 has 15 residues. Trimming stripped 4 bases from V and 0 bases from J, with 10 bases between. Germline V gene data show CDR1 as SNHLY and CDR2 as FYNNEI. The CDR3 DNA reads TGTGCCAGCAGTGGGGGTGTGCGTAGCAATCAGCCCCAGCATTTT. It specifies CASSGGVRSNQPQHF.

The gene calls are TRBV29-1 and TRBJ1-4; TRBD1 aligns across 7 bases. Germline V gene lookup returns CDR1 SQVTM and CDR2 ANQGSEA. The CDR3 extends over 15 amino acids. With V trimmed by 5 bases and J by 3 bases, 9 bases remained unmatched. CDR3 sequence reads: CSVLGGAGSNEKLFF. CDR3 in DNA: TGCAGCGTTTTAGGGGGCGCCGGATCTAATGAAAAACTGTTTTTT.

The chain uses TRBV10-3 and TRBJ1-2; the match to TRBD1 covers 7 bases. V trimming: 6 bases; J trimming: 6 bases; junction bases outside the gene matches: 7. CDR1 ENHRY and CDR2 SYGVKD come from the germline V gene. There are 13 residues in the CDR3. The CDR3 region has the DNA TGTGCCATCAGGGTGACAGGGTGGGATGGCTACACCTTC. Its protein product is CAIRVTGWDGYTF.

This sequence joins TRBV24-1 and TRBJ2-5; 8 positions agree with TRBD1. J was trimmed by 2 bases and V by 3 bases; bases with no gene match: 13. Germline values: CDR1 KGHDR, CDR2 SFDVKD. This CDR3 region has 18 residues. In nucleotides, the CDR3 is TGTGCCACCAGTGATCTACCCGACCGCCGGACAGGGCAAGAGACCCAGTACTTC. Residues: CATSDLPDRRTGQETQYF.